The T cell receptor (beta chain) under discussion was sequenced for a study of cytomegalovirus exposure and HLA in healthy donors. PCR employed 60 Vbeta and 13 Jbeta primers. Generated by immunoSEQ multiplex PCR, the TCRdb table keeps only in-frame clones and is missing some. The sample yields over 90,000 clones, 60% to 75% seen once. The CDR3 extends over 16 amino acids. The V gene's germline CDR1 is SGDLS and CDR2 YYNGEE. V trimming: 3 bases; J trimming: 7 bases; junction bases outside the gene matches: 13. Source material: PBMCs. The sequence was collected from a female donor in good health and CMV-seropositive. This chain joins TRBV9 and TRBJ2-3; TRBD2 agrees at 8 bases. The CDR3 bases are TGTGCCAGCAGCGCACTCCCCACTAGCGGTAGCCATACGCAGTATTTT. This gives the protein CASSALPTSGSHTQYF. The full variable domain, with the rest looked up from reference TRBV9 and TRBJ2-3, is DSGVTQTPKHLITATGQRVTLRCSPRSGDLSVYWYQQSLDQGLQFLIQYYNGEERAKGNILERFSAQQFPDLHSELNLSSLELGDSALYFCASSALPTSGSHTQYFGPGTRLTVL.